A selection of T cell receptor beta chains follows, all from one sample in a study of CD8 T cells in Susac syndrome. TCRdb itself ran the immunoSEQ multiplex PCR reads through MiXCR, one entry per CDR3 protein. Of about 130,000 distinct CDR3 sequences listed, around nine tenths are singletons. The sequenced sample was CD8+ T cells from PBMCs. These receptors originate from a human donor with multiple sclerosis. CDR3s include the opening cysteine and the closing phenylalanine or tryptophan. The D gene is left open where the match is weak. Some rows mark clone size as missing; the rest say once, few, many or name a class of expanded clone.

clone_size,j_call,v_call,d_call,cdr3_aa,cdr3_nt
.,TRBJ2-1,TRBV4-1,.,CASSQAVLNEQFF,TGCGCCAGCAGCCAAGCAGTTCTCAATGAGCAGTTCTTC
.,TRBJ2-5,TRBV6-2/TRBV6-3,TRBD2,CASSRGRLAGETQYF,TGTGCCAGCAGCCGAGGAAGACTAGCGGGAGAGACCCAGTACTTC
.,TRBJ2-1,TRBV29-1,.,CSVEGVSSNEQFF,TGCAGCGTTGAAGGGGTTAGTAGCAATGAGCAGTTCTTC
once,TRBJ2-2,TRBV7-9,TRBD2,CASSSLAGGPSGELFF,TGTGCCAGCAGCTCCTTAGCGGGAGGGCCCTCCGGGGAGCTGTTTTTT
.,TRBJ1-5,TRBV30,.,CAWSGRGARQPQHF,TGTGCCTGGAGTGGACGGGGGGCGCGGCAGCCCCAGCATTTT
.,TRBJ2-6,TRBV6-1,.,CASTPLGGPGANVLTF,TGTGCCAGCACCCCCCTGGGGGGTCCCGGGGCCAACGTCCTGACTTTC
.,TRBJ2-3,TRBV7-9,.,CASSDYTSIEDTQYF,TGTGCCAGCAGCGATTACACTAGCATAGAAGATACGCAGTATTTT
.,TRBJ2-7,TRBV7-9,.,CASSLGNRAYEQYF,TGTGCCAGCAGCTTAGGGAACAGAGCCTACGAGCAGTACTTC
once,TRBJ2-1,TRBV29-1,.,CSALQNNEQFF,TGCAGCGCCCTACAGAACAATGAGCAGTTCTTC
.,TRBJ1-5,TRBV12-3/TRBV12-4,.,CASSPTLSNQPQHF,TGTGCCAGCAGCCCGACCCTTAGCAATCAGCCCCAGCATTTT
.,TRBJ2-5,TRBV5-4,.,CASSFRIQETQYF,TGTGCCAGCAGCTTTCGGATCCAAGAGACCCAGTACTTC
.,TRBJ2-1,TRBV7-2,TRBD2,CASSLVLAANNEQFF,TGTGCCAGCAGCTTAGTTCTAGCGGCTAACAATGAGCAGTTCTTC
.,TRBJ1-2,TRBV10-3,TRBD1,CAISEAGQGGNYGYTF,TGTGCCATCAGTGAGGCGGGACAGGGAGGAAACTATGGCTACACCTTC
.,TRBJ2-5,TRBV5-4,.,CASRGAHASVETQYF,TGTGCCAGCAGAGGAGCCCATGCTAGCGTTGAGACCCAGTACTTC
.,TRBJ2-7,TRBV7-8,.,CASSFGPEIEQYF,TGTGCCAGCAGCTTCGGGCCAGAGATCGAGCAGTACTTC
.,TRBJ2-5,TRBV7-2,TRBD2,CASSSSLAEETQYF,TGTGCCAGCAGCTCCTCACTAGCGGAAGAGACCCAGTACTTC
.,TRBJ2-3,TRBV5-6,.,CASSFSRVSTDTQYF,TGTGCCAGCAGCTTTTCCAGGGTTAGCACAGATACGCAGTATTTT
.,TRBJ2-7,TRBV19,.,CASSLTAFPFYEQYF,TGTGCCAGTAGTTTGACCGCTTTCCCCTTCTACGAGCAGTACTTC
.,TRBJ1-1,TRBV20-1,.,CSARPRMNTEAFF,TGCAGTGCTAGACCACGTATGAACACTGAAGCTTTCTTT
.,TRBJ2-7,TRBV13,.,CASSRGSWYEQYF,TGTGCCAGCAGCAGAGGATCCTGGTACGAGCAGTACTTC
.,TRBJ1-5,TRBV27,.,CASSLWGSENQPQHF,TGTGCCAGCAGTTTATGGGGCTCCGAAAACCAGCCCCAGCATTTT
.,TRBJ2-7,TRBV19,.,CASSIDSYASSYEQYF,TGTGCCAGTAGTATAGACAGTTATGCTTCCTCCTACGAGCAGTACTTC
once,TRBJ1-1,TRBV9,.,CASSVDGGTEAFF,TGTGCCAGCAGCGTAGATGGGGGCACTGAAGCTTTCTTT
.,TRBJ2-4,TRBV7-6,.,CASSLVVGGAKNIQYF,TGTGCCAGCAGCTTAGTGGTGGGGGGAGCCAAAAACATTCAGTACTTC
.,TRBJ2-1,TRBV28,.,CASSQTGLENEQFF,TGTGCCAGCAGTCAAACGGGACTGGAGAATGAGCAGTTCTTC
.,TRBJ2-2,TRBV20-1,.,CSARETGGNTGELFF,TGCAGTGCCAGGGAAACCGGGGGGAACACCGGGGAGCTGTTTTTT